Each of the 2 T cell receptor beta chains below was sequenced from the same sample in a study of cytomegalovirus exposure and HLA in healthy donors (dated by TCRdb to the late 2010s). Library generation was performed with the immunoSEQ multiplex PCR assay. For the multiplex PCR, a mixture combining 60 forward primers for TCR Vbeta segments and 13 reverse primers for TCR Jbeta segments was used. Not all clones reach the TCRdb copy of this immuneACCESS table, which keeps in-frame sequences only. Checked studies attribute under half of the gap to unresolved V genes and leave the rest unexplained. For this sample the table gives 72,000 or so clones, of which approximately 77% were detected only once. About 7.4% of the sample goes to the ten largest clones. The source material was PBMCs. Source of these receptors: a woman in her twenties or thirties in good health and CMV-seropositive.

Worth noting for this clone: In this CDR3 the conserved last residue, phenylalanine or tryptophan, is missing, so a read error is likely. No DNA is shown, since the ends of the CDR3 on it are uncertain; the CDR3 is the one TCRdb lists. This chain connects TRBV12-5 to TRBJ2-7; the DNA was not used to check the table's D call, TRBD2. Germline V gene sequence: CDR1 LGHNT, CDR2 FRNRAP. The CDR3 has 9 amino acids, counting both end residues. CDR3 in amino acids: CASGWLAAG.

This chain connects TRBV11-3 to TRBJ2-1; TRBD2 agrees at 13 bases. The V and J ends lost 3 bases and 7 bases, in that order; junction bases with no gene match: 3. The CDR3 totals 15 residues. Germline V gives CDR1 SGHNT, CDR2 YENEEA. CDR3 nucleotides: TGTGCCAGCAGCTTGGGGACTAGCGGGATGAATGAGCAGTTCTTC. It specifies CASSLGTSGMNEQFF.